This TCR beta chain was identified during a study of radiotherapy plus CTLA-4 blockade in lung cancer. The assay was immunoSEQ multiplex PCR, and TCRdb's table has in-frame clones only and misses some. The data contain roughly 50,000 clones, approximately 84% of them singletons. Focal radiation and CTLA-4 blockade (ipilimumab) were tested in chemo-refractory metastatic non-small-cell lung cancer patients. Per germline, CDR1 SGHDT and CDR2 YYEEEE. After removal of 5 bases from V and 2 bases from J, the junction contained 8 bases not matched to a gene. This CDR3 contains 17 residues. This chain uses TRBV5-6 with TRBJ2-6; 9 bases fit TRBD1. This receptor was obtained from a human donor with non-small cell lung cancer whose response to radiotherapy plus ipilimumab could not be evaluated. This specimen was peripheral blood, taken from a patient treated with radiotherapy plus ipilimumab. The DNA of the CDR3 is TGTGCCAGCAGGGAGGGACAGGGAGGCACTGGGGCCAACGTCCTGACTTTC. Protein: CASREGQGGTGANVLTF.